This entry is about one T cell receptor (beta chain). immunoSEQ v3.0 was run at survey level. Produced via immunoSEQ multiplex PCR; TCRdb's table is partial and in-frame only. There are tens of thousands of clones in the sample; about 86% occur only once, and less than 6% lies in the top ten. There are 15 residues in the CDR3. Germline V gene sequence: CDR1 LGHNA, CDR2 YNFKEQ. V was pared by 0 bases and J by 3 bases, with 8 bases between. The sample originates from a study of long-term antiretroviral therapy in people with HIV. The specimen was unsorted PBMCs, collected more than 4.3 years after starting antiretroviral therapy. The clonotype comes from a man aged 25 to 40 with HIV. The rearrangement uses TRBV4-2 and TRBJ1-4; a weak D match, TRBD1 (5 bases). In DNA form, the CDR3 reads TGTGCCAGCAGCCAAGAACCGGGGGCTAATGAAAAACTGTTTTTT. This encodes CASSQEPGANEKLFF.